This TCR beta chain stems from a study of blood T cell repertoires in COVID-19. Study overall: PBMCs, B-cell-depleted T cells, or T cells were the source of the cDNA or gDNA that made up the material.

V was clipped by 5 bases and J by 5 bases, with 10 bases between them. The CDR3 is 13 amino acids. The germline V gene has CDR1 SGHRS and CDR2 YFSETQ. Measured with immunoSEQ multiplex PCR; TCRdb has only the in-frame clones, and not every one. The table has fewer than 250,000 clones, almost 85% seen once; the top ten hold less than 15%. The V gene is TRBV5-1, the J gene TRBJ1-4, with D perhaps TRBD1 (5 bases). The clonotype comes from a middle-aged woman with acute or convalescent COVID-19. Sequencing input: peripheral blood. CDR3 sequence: CASRGAQNEKLFF. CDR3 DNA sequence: TGCGCCAGCAGAGGGGCGCAAAATGAAAAACTGTTTTTT.